Shown below are 9 T cell receptor beta chains from a single sample sequenced in a study of naive and memory T cell subsets. The beta constant-region primer was an equimolar mix of two oligonucleotides covering TRBC1 and TRBC2. TCRdb itself ran the UMI-ligation and nested PCR reads through MiXCR, one entry per CDR3 protein. Here the sample spans 130,000 to 150,000 distinct CDR3 sequences, 15% to 20% being singletons. The sequencing input was naive CD4+ T cells from blood. The receptors derive from a human donor in good health.

The chain is built from TRBV29-1 and TRBJ2-5; the D gene is possibly TRBD2 (6 bases). Germline lookup yields CDR1 SQVTM and CDR2 ANQGSEA. V was shortened by 6 bases and J by 4 bases, with 15 bases between the two germline ends. The CDR3 spans 13 residues. In DNA form, the CDR3 reads TGCAGCGTCGGGGGACCTCCTGGAGAGACCCAGTACTTC. It specifies CSVGGPPGETQYF.

J is TRBJ1-1 and V is TRBV30, with 7 bases identical to TRBD1. J lost 6 bases, V lost 4 bases, and 2 bases had no gene match. CDR3 length: 11 amino acids. Germline values: CDR1 GTSNPN, CDR2 SVGIG (reference sequence). CDR3 sequence: CAWMQGAEAFF. The CDR3 DNA follows: TGTGCCTGGATGCAGGGGGCTGAAGCTTTCTTT.

V usage is TRBV18 and J usage is TRBJ1-1; D is uncertain. CDR1 KGHSH and CDR2 LQKENI come from the germline V gene. This CDR3 contains 14 residues. Trimming left V 0 bases short and J 4 bases short, with 9 bases between. CDR3 sequence reads: CASSPPGFGTEAFF. CDR3 DNA sequence: TGTGCCAGCTCACCACCAGGGTTCGGCACTGAAGCTTTCTTT.

This rearrangement joins TRBV29-1 to TRBJ2-1; 12 bases fit TRBD2. CDR3 length equals 15 residues. Germline V gene lookup returns CDR1 SQVTM and CDR2 ANQGSEA. V gave up 5 bases and J gave up 1 base; unmatched junction bases: 3. CDR3 loop: CSVPGLAGSYNEQFF. The CDR3 nucleotides are TGCAGCGTTCCTGGACTAGCGGGATCCTACAATGAGCAGTTCTTC.

V is TRBV2 and J is TRBJ2-2, with TRBD1 matching 8 bases. The CDR3 loop spans 14 amino acids. V was clipped by 5 bases and J by 7 bases; unmatched bases: 6. Germline CDR1 and CDR2: SNHLY and FYNNEI. CDR3 residues: CASSKDRAGGELFF. The CDR3 DNA reads TGTGCCAGCAGTAAGGACAGGGCAGGCGGGGAGCTGTTTTTT.

The chain combines TRBV6-5 with TRBJ2-7, with TRBD1 as a possible D gene (5 bases). V was shortened by 0 bases and J by 6 bases, with 15 bases between the two germline ends. Germline loops: CDR1 MNHEY, CDR2 SVGAGI. The length of the CDR3 is 15 residues. CDR3 in amino acids: CASSYSRTGPSEQYF. Here the CDR3 DNA reads TGTGCCAGCAGTTACTCGAGAACAGGACCGAGCGAGCAGTACTTC.

This chain connects TRBV28 to TRBJ1-1, with D possibly matching TRBD1 (5 bases). Germline V gene lookup returns CDR1 MDHEN and CDR2 SYDVKM. The ends were cut back, 6 bases at V and 6 bases at J, with 14 bases in the middle. The CDR3 is 13 residues long. The CDR3 here is CASSGTAVAEAFF. The CDR3 DNA sequence: TGTGCCAGCAGCGGGACGGCGGTAGCTGAAGCTTTCTTT.

This clonotype was detected a few times. V gene TRBV20-1 combines with J gene TRBJ2-1, with 10 bases fitting TRBD2. The CDR3 is made up of 14 amino acids. CDR1 is DFQATT, CDR2 SNEGSKA, per germline (reference sequence). The junction had 2 bases not matched to a gene; V was cut back by 4 bases and J by 2 bases. CDR3 DNA: TGCAGTGCTACAGCGGGAGGGGCCTACAATGAGCAGTTCTTC. Its protein product is CSATAGGAYNEQFF.

The chain carries TRBV10-3 and TRBJ2-7; tentatively, D is TRBD1 or TRBD2 (6 bases each). CDR1 is ENHRY and CDR2 is SYGVKD in the germline V gene. The CDR3 is 14 amino acids. V lost 2 bases and J 2 bases, leaving 10 bases between the germline ends. The CDR3 spells CAISERGDTYEQYF. In nucleotides, the CDR3 is TGTGCCATCAGTGAGAGGGGGGACACCTACGAGCAGTACTTC.